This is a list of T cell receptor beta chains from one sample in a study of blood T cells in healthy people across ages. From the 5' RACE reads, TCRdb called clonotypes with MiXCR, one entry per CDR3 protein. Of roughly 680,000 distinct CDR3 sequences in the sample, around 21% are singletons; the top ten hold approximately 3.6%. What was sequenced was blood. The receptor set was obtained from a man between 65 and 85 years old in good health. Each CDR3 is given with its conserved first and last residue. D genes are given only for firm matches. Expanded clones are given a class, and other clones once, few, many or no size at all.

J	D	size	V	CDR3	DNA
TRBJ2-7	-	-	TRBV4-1	CASSQESLEEGGYEQYF	TGCGCCAGCAGCCAAGAAAGCCTGGAGGAGGGGGGCTACGAGCAGTACTTC
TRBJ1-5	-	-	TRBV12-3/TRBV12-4	CASSTGGGWSNQPQHF	TGTGCCAGCAGCACCGGTGGGGGATGGAGCAATCAGCCCCAGCATTTT
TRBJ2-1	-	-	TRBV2	CASSGLGGYNEQFF	TGTGCCAGCAGTGGACTAGGGGGTTACAATGAGCAGTTCTTC
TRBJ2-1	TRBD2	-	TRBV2	CASIAGVLNEQFF	TGTGCCAGCATAGCGGGAGTACTCAATGAGCAGTTCTTC
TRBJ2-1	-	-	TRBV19	CASTVTWLVDNEQFF	TGTGCCAGTACCGTGACATGGCTTGTAGACAATGAGCAGTTCTTC
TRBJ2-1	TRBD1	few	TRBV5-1	CASSSRDREFGEQFF	TGCGCCAGCAGCTCCCGGGACAGGGAATTTGGTGAGCAGTTCTTC
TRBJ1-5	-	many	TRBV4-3	CASSQDRQGNQPQHF	TGCGCCAGCAGCCAAGATCGACAGGGCAATCAGCCCCAGCATTTT
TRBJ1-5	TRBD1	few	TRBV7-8	CASSLNPRGNQPRHF	TGTGCCAGCAGCCTCAACCCCAGGGGGAATCAGCCCCGGCATTTT
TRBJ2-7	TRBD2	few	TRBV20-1	CSARDPGGAYEQYF	TGCAGTGCTAGAGATCCGGGAGGGGCCTACGAGCAGTACTTC
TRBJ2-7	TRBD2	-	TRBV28	CASTGASGISYEQCF	TGTGCCAGCACGGGGGCTAGCGGGATCTCCTACGAGCAGTGCTTC
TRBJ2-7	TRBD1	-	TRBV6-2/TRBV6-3	CASSIGQGASYEQYF	TGTGCCAGCAGTATCGGACAGGGGGCTTCCTACGAGCAGTACTTC
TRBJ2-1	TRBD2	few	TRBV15	CATSREASGRAYNEQFF	TGTGCCACCAGCAGAGAGGCTAGCGGGAGGGCTTACAATGAGCAGTTCTTC
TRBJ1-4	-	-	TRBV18	CASSTRRGDEKLFF	TGTGCCAGCTCAACCCGCAGGGGAGATGAAAAACTGTTTTTT
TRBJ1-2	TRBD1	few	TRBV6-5	CASRGTGVDGYTF	TGTGCCAGCAGGGGAACAGGGGTTGATGGCTACACCTTC
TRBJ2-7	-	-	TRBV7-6	CASRLVPTAIEQYF	TGTGCCAGCAGGTTGGTACCAACGGCTATCGAGCAGTACTTC
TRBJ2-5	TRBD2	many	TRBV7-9	CASSFVEREPPETQYF	TGTGCCAGCAGCTTTGTCGAGCGGGAGCCACCAGAGACCCAGTACTTC
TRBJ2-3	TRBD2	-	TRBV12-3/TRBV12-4	CASSSGLAGGVDTQYF	TGTGCCAGCAGTTCCGGACTAGCGGGAGGGGTAGATACGCAGTATTTT
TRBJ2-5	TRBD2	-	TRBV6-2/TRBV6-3	CASTYLAGLKETQYF	TGTGCCAGCACCTATCTAGCGGGATTGAAAGAGACCCAGTACTTC
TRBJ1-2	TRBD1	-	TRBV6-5	CASSYGQGANYGYTF	TGTGCCAGCAGTTACGGACAGGGGGCGAATTATGGCTACACCTTC
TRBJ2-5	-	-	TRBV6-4	CASSDFGRFQETQYF	TGTGCCAGCAGTGACTTTGGGAGGTTTCAAGAGACCCAGTACTTC
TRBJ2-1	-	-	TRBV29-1	CSVVSSREQFF	TGCAGCGTTGTTTCGTCGCGTGAGCAGTTCTTC
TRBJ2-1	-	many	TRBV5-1	CASSEDGSSYNEQFF	TGCGCCAGCAGCGAAGATGGGAGCTCCTACAATGAGCAGTTCTTC
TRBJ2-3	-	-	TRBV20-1	CSASPFTRTDTQYF	TGCAGTGCTAGTCCTTTTACCCGCACAGATACGCAGTATTTT
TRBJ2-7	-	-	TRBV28	CASSLSSSGGAYEQYF	TGTGCCAGCAGTTTATCGTCGTCGGGCGGGGCCTACGAGCAGTACTTC
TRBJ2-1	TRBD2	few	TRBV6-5	CASSKSGTSNEQFF	TGTGCCAGCAGTAAGTCCGGGACTAGCAATGAGCAGTTCTTC
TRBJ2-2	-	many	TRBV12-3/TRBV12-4	CASSLPGELFF	TGTGCCAGCAGCTTGCCCGGGGAGCTGTTTTTT
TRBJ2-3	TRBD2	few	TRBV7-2	CASSLELADDTQYF	TGTGCCAGCAGCTTAGAACTAGCGGATGATACGCAGTATTTT
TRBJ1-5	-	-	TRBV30	CAWSDGANQPQHF	TGTGCCTGGAGTGATGGGGCTAATCAGCCCCAGCATTTT
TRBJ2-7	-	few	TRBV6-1	CASSTRTPEESYEQYF	TGTGCCAGCAGTACCCGGACTCCCGAGGAGTCCTACGAGCAGTACTTC
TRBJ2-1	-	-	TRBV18	CASSPVEGVNNEQFF	TGTGCCAGCTCACCAGTTGAAGGGGTCAACAATGAGCAGTTCTTC
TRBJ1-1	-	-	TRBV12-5	CASGRDTYTEAFF	TGTGCTAGTGGAAGGGACACCTACACTGAAGCTTTCTTT
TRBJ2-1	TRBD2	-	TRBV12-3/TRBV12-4	CASSSGTNYDEQFF	TGTGCCAGCAGTTCCGGGACTAATTACGATGAGCAGTTCTTC
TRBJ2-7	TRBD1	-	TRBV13	CASSPGGSDEQYF	TGTGCCAGCAGCCCAGGGGGCTCGGACGAGCAGTACTTC
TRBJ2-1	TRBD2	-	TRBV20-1	CSARAGTRGNEQFF	TGCAGTGCGAGGGCCGGGACTAGGGGCAATGAGCAGTTCTTC
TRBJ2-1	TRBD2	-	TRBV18	CASSPPVGTSGYNEQFF	TGTGCCAGCTCACCACCAGTTGGGACTAGCGGGTACAATGAGCAGTTCTTC
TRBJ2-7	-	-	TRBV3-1	CASSLLGLTGNYEQYF	TGTGCCAGCAGCCTCCTGGGGTTGACAGGAAACTACGAGCAGTACTTC
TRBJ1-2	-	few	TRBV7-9	CASSPRDKYGYTF	TGTGCCAGCAGCCCCAGGGACAAGTATGGCTACACCTTC
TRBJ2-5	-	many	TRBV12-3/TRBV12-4	CASSRRTIGSETQYF	TGTGCCAGCAGCCGTAGGACCATTGGTTCGGAGACCCAGTACTTC
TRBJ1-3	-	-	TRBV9	CASSPSRREGNTIYF	TGTGCCAGCAGCCCATCGAGAAGGGAGGGAAACACCATATATTTT
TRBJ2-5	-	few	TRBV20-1	CSASHGGETQYF	TGCAGTGCTAGTCACGGAGGGGAGACCCAGTACTTC
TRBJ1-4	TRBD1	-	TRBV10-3	CAISEGRGREKLFF	TGTGCCATCAGTGAGGGCAGGGGGCGCGAAAAACTGTTTTTT
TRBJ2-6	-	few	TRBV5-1	CASSLGQDSGANVLTF	TGCGCCAGCAGCTTGGGACAGGACTCTGGGGCCAACGTCCTGACTTTC
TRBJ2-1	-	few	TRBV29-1	CSVDGRLGNEQFF	TGCAGCGTTGACGGCCGGCTGGGAAATGAGCAGTTCTTC
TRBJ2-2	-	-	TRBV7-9	CASRPPGSNTGELFF	TGTGCCAGCAGACCCCCGGGCTCGAACACCGGGGAGCTGTTTTTT
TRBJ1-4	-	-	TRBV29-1	CSVVLNEKLFF	TGCAGCGTCGTCCTTAATGAAAAACTGTTTTTT
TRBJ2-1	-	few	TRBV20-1	CSATALGNYNEQFF	TGCAGTGCTACCGCGTTGGGGAACTACAATGAGCAGTTCTTC
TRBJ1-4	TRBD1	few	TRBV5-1	CASSLAPTGVNEKLFF	TGCGCCAGCAGCTTGGCCCCGACAGGGGTTAATGAAAAACTGTTTTTT
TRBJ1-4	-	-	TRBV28	CASSSDTSNERLFF	TGTGCCAGCAGTTCCGACACCTCTAATGAAAGACTGTTTTTT
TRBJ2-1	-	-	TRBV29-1	CSVELGKGPYNEQFF	TGCAGCGTTGAATTGGGCAAAGGCCCATACAATGAGCAGTTCTTC
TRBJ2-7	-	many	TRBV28	CASSLSYRREQYF	TGTGCCAGCAGTTTATCATACAGGCGGGAGCAGTACTTC
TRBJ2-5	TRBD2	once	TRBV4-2	CASSAGTSAETQYF	TGTGCCAGCAGCGCCGGGACTAGTGCAGAAACCCAGTACTTC
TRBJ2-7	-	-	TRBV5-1	CASSLGDTTYEQYF	TGCGCCAGCAGCTTGGGAGACACGACCTACGAGCAGTACTTC
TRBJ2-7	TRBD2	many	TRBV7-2	CASRRLAGREQYF	TGTGCCAGCAGGAGACTAGCGGGACGCGAGCAGTACTTC